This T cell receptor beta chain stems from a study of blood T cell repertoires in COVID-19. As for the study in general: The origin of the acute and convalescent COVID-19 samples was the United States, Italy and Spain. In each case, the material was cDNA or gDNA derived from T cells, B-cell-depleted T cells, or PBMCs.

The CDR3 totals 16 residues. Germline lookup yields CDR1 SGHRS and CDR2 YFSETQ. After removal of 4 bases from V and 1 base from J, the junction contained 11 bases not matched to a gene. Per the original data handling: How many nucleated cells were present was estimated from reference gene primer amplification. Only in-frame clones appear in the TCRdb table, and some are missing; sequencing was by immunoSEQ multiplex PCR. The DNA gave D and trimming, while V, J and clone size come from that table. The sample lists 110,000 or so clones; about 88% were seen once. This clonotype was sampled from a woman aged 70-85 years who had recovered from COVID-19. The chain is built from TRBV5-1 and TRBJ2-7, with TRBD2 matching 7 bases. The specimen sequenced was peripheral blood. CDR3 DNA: TGCGCCAGCAGCCCCCAGCTAGCGGCTGTATCCTACGAGCAGTACTTC. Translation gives CASSPQLAAVSYEQYF.